Following are 17 T cell receptor beta chains from one sample sequenced in a study of blood T cell repertoires in COVID-19. Method: immunoSEQ multiplex PCR; TCRdb's copy keeps in-frame clones and lacks some. The repertoire holds about 400,000 clones, with roughly 88% as singletons. Sequencing used PBMCs or T cells enriched from blood (not recorded which). Receptors originate from a woman aged 35 to 49 with acute COVID-19.

The rearrangement joins TRBV29-1 to TRBJ1-1; TRBD1 matches 9 bases. The CDR3 spans 13 residues. Trimming took 5 bases from V and 10 from J; bases not matched to a gene: 11. The germline CDR1 and CDR2 sequences are SQVTM and ANQGSEA. The CDR3 region has the DNA TGCAGCGTTCCCGGGGGACAGGGCGGAGGAGCTTTCTTT. It codes for CSVPGGQGGGAFF. Looking up the rest from reference TRBV29-1 and TRBJ1-1 gives the full variable domain: SAVISQKPSRDICQRGTSLTIQCQVDSQVTMMFWYRQQPGQSLTLIATANQGSEATYESGFVIDKFPISRPNLTFSTLTVSNMSPEDSSIYLCSVPGGQGGGAFFGQGTRLTVV.

This chain uses TRBV2 with TRBJ2-7; tentatively, D is TRBD2 (5 bases). The V end was cut by 7 bases, the J end by 2 bases, with 15 bases between. Germline CDR1 and CDR2: SNHLY and FYNNEI. The CDR3 loop spans 14 amino acids. The CDR3: CASNLEEATYEQYF. The CDR3 nucleotides are TGTGCCAGCAATCTGGAGGAGGCGACCTACGAGCAGTACTTC. Combining the CDR3 with reference TRBV2 and TRBJ2-7 gives the whole variable domain EPEVTQTPSHQVTQMGQEVILRCVPISNHLYFYWYRQILGQKVEFLVSFYNNEISEKSEIFDDQFSVERPDGSNFTLKIRSTKLEDSAMYFCASNLEEATYEQYFGPGTRLTVT.

This clone was detected once. V is TRBV5-4 and J is TRBJ1-2; 7 nucleotides agree with TRBD1. Unmatched junction bases numbered 10, after V lost 1 base and J lost 4 bases. CDR3 length: 16 residues. Germline CDR1 is SGHNT and CDR2 is YYREEE (reference sequence). The CDR3 DNA reads as TGTGCCAGCAGCTTGTTTTCGGGACAGAGGCTCTATGGCTACACCTTC. Amino acid sequence: CASSLFSGQRLYGYTF. The full variable domain, rest sourced from reference TRBV5-4 and TRBJ1-2, is ETGVTQSPTHLIKTRGQQVTLRCSSQSGHNTVSWYQQALGQGPQFIFQYYREEENGRGNFPPRFSGLQFPNYSSELNVNALELDDSALYLCASSLFSGQRLYGYTFGSGTRLTVV.

The chain recombines TRBV2 with TRBJ2-7; 16 bases line up with TRBD2. This CDR3 is built from 14 residues. V shed 6 bases and J 7 bases; nucleotides not matched to a gene: 3. Per the germline V gene, CDR1 is SNHLY and CDR2 is FYNNEI. CDR3 sequence reads: CASRGLAGGREQYF. The CDR3 DNA follows: TGTGCCAGCAGGGGACTAGCGGGGGGGCGAGAGCAGTACTTC. Full variable domain (remainder filled in from reference TRBV2 and TRBJ2-7): EPEVTQTPSHQVTQMGQEVILRCVPISNHLYFYWYRQILGQKVEFLVSFYNNEISEKSEIFDDQFSVERPDGSNFTLKIRSTKLEDSAMYFCASRGLAGGREQYFGPGTRLTVT.

The chain is built from TRBV19 and TRBJ2-3, with 8 bases lining up with TRBD1. The CDR3 length is 14 residues. CDR1 is LNHDA, CDR2 SQIVND, per germline (reference sequence). V dropped 3 bases and J dropped 8; count of bases not matched to a gene: 7. Written as DNA, the CDR3 is TGTGCCAGTAGTATGATCAGGGGGCAAGGTACGCAGTATTTT. This encodes CASSMIRGQGTQYF.

J is TRBJ1-1 and V is TRBV18; 8 bases fit TRBD1. Per germline, CDR1 KGHSH and CDR2 LQKENI. V lost 5 bases and J lost 11; bases outside the gene matches: 4. This CDR3 spans 11 amino acids. CDR3 amino acids: CASSTTGEAFF. The CDR3 DNA sequence: TGTGCCAGCTCAACGACAGGGGAGGCTTTCTTT.

V and J are TRBV6-5 and TRBJ2-7, with D tentatively TRBD2 (5 bases). The CDR3 has 13 residues. Looked up from germline, CDR1 is MNHEY and CDR2 is SVGAGI. Trimming took 5 bases from V and 7 from J, leaving 15 bases between them. The CDR3 nucleotides are TGTGCCAGCAGTCCTCTACCAGCGGCAGAGCAGTACTTC. Protein product: CASSPLPAAEQYF.

The genes are TRBV12-5 and TRBJ1-3; the D gene is possibly TRBD1 (5 bases). V was trimmed by 0 bases and J by 3 bases, leaving 6 bases between them. The CDR3 extends over 14 amino acids. Germline CDR1 is LGHNT and CDR2 is FRNRAP. The CDR3 is CASGLVTGGNTIYF. CDR3 DNA: TGTGCTAGTGGTTTGGTAACAGGTGGAAACACCATATATTTT.

This chain links TRBV3-1 (or the pseudogene TRBV3-2) with TRBJ2-7; the match to TRBD1 covers 7 bases. The germline V gene has CDR1 LGHDT and CDR2 YNNKEL (reference sequence). Losses at the gene ends were 5 bases for V and 4 bases for J; bases not matched to a gene: 5. This CDR3 is built from 13 residues. DNA of the CDR3: TGTGCCAGCAGCTATTACAGGGGTTACGAGCAGTACTTC. Translation gives CASSYYRGYEQYF.

The chain links TRBV5-1 to TRBJ1-4; D is ambiguous. CDR1 and CDR2 (germline): SGHRS, YFSETQ. Trimming removed 3 bases from V and 0 bases from J, with 6 bases in between. The CDR3 runs to 14 residues. The CDR3 DNA is TGCGCCAGCAGCTCGGGAACAACTAATGAAAAACTGTTTTTT. Protein product: CASSSGTTNEKLFF.

The rearrangement uses TRBV7-9 and TRBJ1-2; tentatively, D is TRBD1 (5 bases). CDR3 length equals 18 residues. Germline lookup yields CDR1 SEHNR and CDR2 FQNEAQ (reference sequence). Trimming took 0 bases from V and 2 from J, leaving 19 bases between them. The CDR3, as DNA: TGTGCCAGCAGCTTAGCGTTTCTGTTTGGACGGGGGAACTATGGCTACACCTTC. This gives the protein CASSLAFLFGRGNYGYTF.

This chain connects TRBV27 to TRBJ2-7; no definite D call. From germline, CDR1 is MNHEY and CDR2 SMNVEV (reference sequence). The V and J ends lost 4 bases and 3 bases respectively, with 4 bases between them. This CDR3 comprises 11 residues. The chain's CDR3 is CASSSFYEQYF. In nucleotides, the CDR3 is TGTGCCAGCAGTTCGTTCTACGAGCAGTACTTC.

The chain is built from TRBV11-2 and TRBJ2-5, with 8 nucleotides matching TRBD2. The V segment lost 0 bases and the J segment 2 bases; nucleotides outside the gene matches: 8. The CDR3 loop spans 17 amino acids. Germline loops: CDR1 SGHAT, CDR2 FQNNGV. Here the CDR3 DNA reads TGTGCCAGCAGCTTAGATTTCCGCGGGGGGCCTCAAGAGACCCAGTACTTC. This sequence encodes CASSLDFRGGPQETQYF.

The V gene is TRBV30, the J gene TRBJ1-5, with a weak D call TRBD1 (5 bases). This CDR3 is built from 14 residues. V gave up 4 bases and J gave up 8 bases, with 18 bases separating them. The germline V gene encodes CDR1 GTSNPN and CDR2 SVGIG (reference sequence). The CDR3 here is CAWTQTSGGEPQHF. In DNA, the CDR3 is TGTGCCTGGACCCAAACCAGTGGAGGGGAGCCCCAGCATTTT.

The V and J genes are TRBV12-3 or TRBV12-4 and TRBJ1-4; 8 bases match TRBD1. With 6 bases clipped from V and 7 bases from J, the junction kept 4 bases outside the gene matches. The CDR3 has 13 residues. CDR3 nucleotides: TGTGCCAGCAGGAGACAGGGGCTTGAAAAACTGTTTTTT. It translates to CASRRQGLEKLFF.

This clone was counted a few times. This chain joins TRBV4-1 and TRBJ2-7; 9 bases match TRBD2. The germline V gene encodes CDR1 MGHRA and CDR2 YSYEKL. Trimming cost V 2 bases and J 2 bases; bases outside gene matches: 7. This CDR3 has 16 residues. CDR3 DNA sequence: TGCGCCAGCAGCCAACCCGCGGAGCGGGGGGCCTACGAGCAGTACTTC. Protein product: CASSQPAERGAYEQYF.

The chain is built from TRBV19 and TRBJ2-7; 9 bases are shared with TRBD1. CDR1 and CDR2 from the germline V gene are LNHDA and SQIVND (reference sequence). V dropped 4 bases and J dropped 0; count of bases not matched to a gene: 4. This CDR3 comprises 15 residues. The CDR3 DNA sequence: TGTGCCAGTAGTACTTCGGGACAGGGCTCCTACGAGCAGTACTTC. Protein sequence: CASSTSGQGSYEQYF.